One sample yielded the 5 T cell receptor beta chains listed below, sequenced in a study of breast tumors, draining lymph nodes, adjacent tissues. TCRdb redid the calling of the multiplex PCR reads with MiXCR, one entry per CDR3 protein. This sample carries 70,000 or so distinct CDR3 sequences, over 40% of them seen once, and the ten largest clones take 8.4%. Sequencing input: breast tumor tissue. The receptor source for this set is a female donor with breast cancer. Some clones in this sample may be carry-over from other donors' samples.

The chain links TRBV3-2 to TRBJ2-2; TRBD2 is the table's D call, not checked against the DNA. TRBV3-2 corresponds to a pseudogene. This CDR3 is 20 amino acids long. As DNA, the CDR3 is TGTGTCAGCAGCCAAGAACAGGATTGGTCAGCGGGGGGATACACCGGGGAGCTGTTTTTT. Its translation: CVSSQEQDWSAGGYTGELFF.

This clonotype was picked up many times. The CDR3 nucleotides read TGTGCTAGTGGTTTAACTAGCGGGGGAAGGTCCTACGAGCAGTACTTC. Protein: CASGLTSGGRSYEQYF. The rearrangement joins TRBV12-5 to TRBJ2-7, with 11 bases matching TRBD2. The CDR3 sequence is 16 residues long. Unmatched junction bases numbered 5, after V lost 3 bases and J lost 1 base. Germline loops: CDR1 LGHNT, CDR2 FRNRAP.

The rearrangement links TRBV19 to TRBJ2-2; weak D call: TRBD1 (6 bases). Germline assignment: CDR1 LNHDA and CDR2 SQIVND (reference sequence). Trimming cost V 7 bases and J 1 base, with 13 bases left between them. The CDR3 is 15 amino acids. The CDR3 protein is CASTMGTRNTGELFF. The DNA for the CDR3 is TGTGCCAGTACTATGGGGACAAGGAACACCGGGGAGCTGTTTTTT.

The chain uses TRBV18 and TRBJ1-1; D gene ambiguous. CDR3 size: 12 residues. V lost 3 bases to trimming and J lost 7 bases, with 9 bases between them. Germline-derived CDR1 and CDR2 are KGHSH and LQKENI. CDR3 sequence: CASSPIRDEAFF. The DNA of the CDR3 is TGTGCCAGCTCACCGATCCGGGATGAAGCTTTCTTT.

The chain couples TRBV6-4 to TRBJ1-3; possibly TRBD1 for D (5 bases). Trimming cost V 6 bases and J 9 bases, with 27 bases left between them. Germline loops: CDR1 MRHNA, CDR2 SNTAGT. The CDR3 is 17 residues long. The CDR3 loop reads CASSQLGSVGGVSTIYF. The CDR3 DNA reads as TGTGCCAGCAGCCAACTCGGGTCCGTGGGGGGAGTTAGCACCATATATTTT.